What follows are 21 T cell receptor beta chains derived from one specimen sequenced in a study of cytomegalovirus exposure and HLA in healthy donors (TCRdb year 2017). The library relied on the immunoSEQ multiplex PCR assay. For the multiplex PCR, a mixture combining 60 forward primers for TCR Vbeta segments and 13 reverse primers for TCR Jbeta segments was used. TCRdb took over this immuneACCESS table, retaining in-frame rearrangements with V and J assigned. Such tables are incomplete; in checked studies, under half of the missing clones stem from an unresolved V gene, and the remainder is unexplained. In this sample the table shows around 140,000 clones, around 87% of which occur a single time. The leading ten clones occupy 4.5% to 6.5% of the sample. The source material was PBMCs. The source of these receptors is a woman under 40 in good health and CMV-seronegative.

This chain links TRBV10-3 with TRBJ1-1; 8 bases line up with TRBD1. The V gene's germline CDR1 is ENHRY and CDR2 SYGVKD. CDR3 size: 15 residues. J gave up 0 bases and V 6 bases, and 6 bases lay outside the gene matches. CDR3 residues: CAIRARTGMNTEAFF. The CDR3, as DNA: TGTGCCATCAGGGCCAGGACAGGGATGAACACTGAAGCTTTCTTT.

The V call is TRBV5-5, the J call TRBJ2-2, with D possibly matching TRBD1 (6 bases). The CDR3 sequence is 15 residues long. Deletions cut 2 bases from V and 1 base from J, with 9 bases between. Germline loops: CDR1 SGHKS, CDR2 YYEKEE (reference sequence). CDR3: CASSFQTGNTGELFF. CDR3 in DNA: TGTGCCAGCAGCTTCCAGACAGGGAACACCGGGGAGCTGTTTTTT.

The chain uses TRBV25-1 and TRBJ2-7; D possibly corresponds to TRBD2 (6 bases). Per the germline V gene, CDR1 is MGHDK and CDR2 is SYGVNS. The CDR3 has 14 amino acids. V shed 6 bases and J shed 2 bases, with 14 bases lying between them. The CDR3: CASRPRDQTYEQYF. CDR3 coding DNA: TGTGCCAGCAGACCGCGGGATCAAACCTACGAGCAGTACTTC.

This sequence joins TRBV7-2 and TRBJ2-1; a possible D gene is TRBD2 (6 bases). This CDR3 is 17 amino acids long. Germline CDR1 is SGHTA and CDR2 is FQGNSA. V was shortened by 2 bases and J by 7 bases, with 21 bases between the two germline ends. The CDR3 region is CASSLLAPWAGTNEQFF. The CDR3, as DNA: TGTGCCAGCAGCTTATTAGCCCCCTGGGCGGGAACGAATGAGCAGTTCTTC.

This clone was counted a few times. The chain joins TRBV7-3 to TRBJ1-1, with TRBD1 as a possible D gene (6 bases). CDR1 is SGHTA, CDR2 FQGTGA, per germline. V shed 4 bases and J shed 5 bases, with 17 bases lying between them. The CDR3 sequence is 15 residues long. CDR3 loop: CASSSWTTQGTEAFF. The CDR3 DNA follows: TGTGCCAGCAGCTCGTGGACGACTCAGGGGACTGAAGCTTTCTTT.

The chain couples TRBV7-8 to TRBJ2-5, with 12 bases aligning to TRBD2. The DNA end is more similar to TRBJ2-7, so the J call may be wrong. The CDR3 consists of 15 residues. From germline, CDR1 is SGHVS and CDR2 FQNEAQ. The CDR3 sequence: CASSSWTSGTYEQYF. The CDR3 nucleotides read TGTGCCAGCAGCTCCTGGACTAGCGGGACCTACGAGCAGTACTTC.

The sample holds many counts of this clone. The rearrangement joins TRBV6-1 to TRBJ2-3; TRBD2 matches at 8 bases. The CDR3 covers 14 residues. The germline V gene encodes CDR1 MNHNS and CDR2 SASEGT. Trimming took 5 bases from V and 3 from J; bases not matched to a gene: 4. CDR3 loop: CASSPGGPTDTQYF. CDR3 nucleotide sequence: TGTGCCAGCAGTCCGGGGGGGCCGACAGATACGCAGTATTTT.

The chain employs TRBV4-1 and TRBJ2-7; 8 positions agree with TRBD1. Germline values: CDR1 MGHRA, CDR2 YSYEKL. V was clipped by 1 base and J by 0 bases; unmatched bases: 8. The CDR3 loop spans 17 amino acids. The CDR3 here is CASSQVGQGKSSYEQYF. The CDR3 coding sequence is TGCGCCAGCAGCCAAGTCGGACAGGGCAAAAGCTCCTACGAGCAGTACTTC.

V gene TRBV7-9 combines with J gene TRBJ2-5; TRBD1 aligns across 11 bases. The V gene's germline CDR1 is SEHNR and CDR2 FQNEAQ (reference sequence). Trimming took 5 bases from V and 7 from J; bases not matched to a gene: 12. This CDR3 has 16 amino acids. The DNA of the CDR3 is TGTGCCAGCAGCGCGCTCGGGACAGGGGGTATAGGGACCCAGTACTTC. Its protein product is CASSALGTGGIGTQYF.

The CDR3, as DNA: TGTGCCAGCTCCTCCATGGGCCAGGACATTCGCACGGGAAAACTGTTTTTT. Residues: CASSSMGQDIRTGKLFF. The chain carries TRBV18 and TRBJ1-4; tentatively, D is TRBD1 (5 bases). Germline CDR1 and CDR2: KGHSH and LQKENI. The V end was cut by 6 bases, the J end by 10 bases, with 27 bases between. The CDR3 sequence is 17 residues long.

This clone was detected once. The V gene is TRBV27, the J gene TRBJ2-3; D remains ambiguous. This CDR3 is built from 14 residues. Germline CDR1 MNHEY, CDR2 SMNVEV (reference sequence). V shed 3 bases and J shed 1 base, with 8 bases lying between them. The DNA for the CDR3 is TGTGCCAGCAGTTTTTCTAAAGGCACAGATACGCAGTATTTT. This translates into CASSFSKGTDTQYF.

The chain couples TRBV29-1 to TRBJ2-7; 10 positions match TRBD1. V gave up 7 bases and J gave up 3 bases; unmatched junction bases: 3. Germline V gene sequence: CDR1 SQVTM, CDR2 ANQGSEA. The CDR3 covers 12 residues. CDR3 coding DNA: TGCAGCGCCGGGGACAGGGGCTACGAGCAGTACTTC. Protein product: CSAGDRGYEQYF.

V gene TRBV7-9 combines with J gene TRBJ1-6, with a possible D match to TRBD1 (5 bases). The germline V gene has CDR1 SEHNR and CDR2 FQNEAQ (reference sequence). The V end was cut by 1 base, the J end by 5 bases, with 15 bases between. The CDR3 contains 17 residues. The chain's CDR3 is CASSLVPGWRNNSPLHF. The DNA of the CDR3 is TGTGCCAGCAGCTTAGTCCCAGGGTGGCGAAATAATTCACCCCTCCACTTT.

The gene calls are TRBV11-2 and TRBJ2-1; 8 bases map to TRBD1. The junction had 6 bases not matched to a gene; V was cut back by 4 bases and J by 7 bases. In germline, CDR1 is SGHAT, CDR2 FQNNGV. The CDR3 covers 14 residues. CDR3 sequence: CASSSRRDRNEQFF. The CDR3 nucleotides are TGTGCCAGCAGCTCGAGACGGGACAGGAATGAGCAGTTCTTC.

V gene TRBV29-1 combines with J gene TRBJ1-1, with a possible D match to TRBD1 (5 bases). V shed 0 bases and J shed 7 bases, with 9 bases lying between them. The CDR3 totals 12 residues. Germline CDR1 SQVTM, CDR2 ANQGSEA. CDR3 coding DNA: TGCAGCGTTGAAGACAACAGGAGTGAAGCTTTCTTT. Its protein product is CSVEDNRSEAFF.

The chain uses TRBV28 and TRBJ1-5, with D perhaps TRBD1 (6 bases). This CDR3 has 14 residues. V lost 3 bases and J 7 bases, leaving 13 bases between the germline ends. CDR1 MDHEN and CDR2 SYDVKM come from the germline V gene. The CDR3 coding sequence is TGTGCCAGCAGTTTGGCAGGGGTAGAGCAGCCCCAGCATTTT. Translated: CASSLAGVEQPQHF. The whole variable domain, filled in from reference TRBV28 and TRBJ1-5, reads DVKVTQSSRYLVKRTGEKVFLECVQDMDHENMFWYRQDPGLGLRLIYFSYDVKMKEKGDIPEGYSVSREKKERFSLILESASTNQTSMYLCASSLAGVEQPQHFGDGTRLSIL.

This chain connects TRBV6-5 to TRBJ1-5; tentative D call: TRBD1 (5 bases). The CDR3 contains 13 residues. V was shortened by 6 bases and J by 6 bases, with 12 bases between the two germline ends. Per the germline V gene, CDR1 is MNHEY and CDR2 is SVGAGI. DNA for the CDR3: TGTGCCAGCAGCTACGGGGGGGGTCAGCCCCAGCATTTT. It translates to CASSYGGGQPQHF.

This clone is a singleton in its sample. The chain combines TRBV27 with TRBJ2-1; D is possibly TRBD1 (5 bases). CDR3 size: 15 residues. V was pared by 5 bases and J by 4 bases, with 15 bases between. CDR1 is MNHEY, CDR2 SMNVEV, per germline (reference sequence). The chain's CDR3 is CASSQGGARYNEQFF. CDR3 bases: TGTGCCAGCAGTCAAGGTGGGGCAAGGTACAATGAGCAGTTCTTC.

The chain employs TRBV7-2 and TRBJ2-1; a possible D gene is TRBD2 (5 bases). Germline lookup yields CDR1 SGHTA and CDR2 FQGNSA. Trimming removed 1 base from V and 10 bases from J, with 17 bases in between. The CDR3 sequence is 15 residues long. CDR3 nucleotide sequence: TGTGCCAGCAGCTTAGGCTATCTTGGAGCGGTGGAGCAGTTCTTC. It is translated as CASSLGYLGAVEQFF.

Of note for this clone: In the same sample, other DNA sequences code for this CDR3. V and J are TRBV19 and TRBJ2-7; 7 bases are a match to TRBD2. The junction had 1 base not matched to a gene; V was cut back by 1 base and J by 1 base. This CDR3 is 14 amino acids long. Germline V CDR1 and CDR2: LNHDA, SQIVND (reference sequence). The chain's CDR3 is CASSIAGGSYEQYF. CDR3 DNA: TGTGCCAGTAGTATAGCGGGGGGTTCCTACGAGCAGTACTTC.

This clone was seen a few times. The V gene is TRBV7-3, the J gene TRBJ2-2; 8 bases map to TRBD1. This CDR3 spans 14 amino acids. Germline loops: CDR1 SGHTA, CDR2 FQGTGA. V lost 5 bases, J lost 4 bases, and 3 bases stayed unmatched. The CDR3 sequence: CASSPGTGTGELFF. CDR3 in DNA: TGTGCCAGCAGCCCCGGGACAGGCACCGGGGAGCTGTTTTTT.